The present T cell receptor beta chain was sequenced within a study of blood T cell repertoires in COVID-19. Study-wide background: Acute-phase and convalescent COVID-19 samples originated in the United States, Italy and Spain. PBMCs, B-cell-depleted T cells, or T cells provided the cDNA or gDNA that made up the material.

Methods used by the authors: Reference gene primer amplification gave nucleated cell count estimates. The assay was immunoSEQ multiplex PCR, and TCRdb's table has in-frame clones only and misses some. The V and J calls and the clone size are those of that table, but D and trimming were determined from the DNA. The repertoire holds about 130,000 clones, with 81% as singletons. This clone is a singleton in its sample. Per the germline V gene, CDR1 is MNHEY and CDR2 is SVGAGI. V shed 6 bases and J 8 bases; nucleotides not matched to a gene: 9. The CDR3 length is 13 residues. The V gene is TRBV6-5, the J gene TRBJ1-2, with 7 bases lining up with TRBD1. The sequencing input was peripheral blood. The receptor was isolated from an older woman with active or convalescent COVID-19. The CDR3: CASRQGPLRGYTF. In DNA, the CDR3 is TGTGCCAGCAGACAGGGGCCACTACGAGGCTACACCTTC.